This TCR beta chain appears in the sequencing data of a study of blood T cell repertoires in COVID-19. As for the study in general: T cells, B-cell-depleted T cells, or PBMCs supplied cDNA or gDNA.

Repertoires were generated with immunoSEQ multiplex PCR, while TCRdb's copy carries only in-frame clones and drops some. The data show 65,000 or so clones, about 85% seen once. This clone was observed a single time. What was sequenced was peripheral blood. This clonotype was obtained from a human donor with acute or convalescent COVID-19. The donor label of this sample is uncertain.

The CDR3 bases are TGCGCCAGCAGTCCGGACAGGGATCGGTCCGAGCAGTACTTC. It specifies CASSPDRDRSEQYF. The chain recombines TRBV4-1 with TRBJ2-7, with 8 bases matching TRBD1. Germline CDR1 is MGHRA and CDR2 is YSYEKL. V lost 6 bases, J lost 6 bases, and 10 bases stayed unmatched. The CDR3 totals 14 residues.